The 20 T cell receptor beta chains listed next were all sequenced from one sample in a study of T-cell reconstitution after alpha-beta-depleted transplantation in children. A library of TCRbeta sequences, prepared with unique molecular identifiers, was generated. TCRdb re-analysed the PCR reads in MiXCR, keeping a single row per CDR3 protein. The table has roughly 300,000 distinct CDR3 sequences, under 13% seen once. Sequences were derived from PBMCs from the stem cell graft donor, sampled from the stem cell graft. These receptors came from a human donor who donated a stem cell graft to a child with acute lymphoblastic leukemia.

Only a few counts were recorded for this clonotype. This chain links TRBV5-1 with TRBJ2-5, with 8 bases aligning to TRBD1. V trimming: 0 bases; J trimming: 4 bases; junction bases outside the gene matches: 8. Germline V gives CDR1 SGHRS, CDR2 YFSETQ. CDR3 length: 16 residues. The CDR3 bases are TGCGCCAGCAGCTTGGCGCAGGGGGCGCTGGGAGAGACCCAGTACTTC. Its translation is CASSLAQGALGETQYF. The entire variable domain, with the rest obtained from reference TRBV5-1 and TRBJ2-5, is as follows: KAGVTQTPRYLIKTRGQQVTLSCSPISGHRSVSWYQQTPGQGLQFLFEYFSETQRNKGNFPGRFSGRQFSNSRSEMNVSTLELGDSALYLCASSLAQGALGETQYFGPGTRLLVL.

The sample holds many counts of this clonotype. This chain connects TRBV25-1 to TRBJ2-7; D gene unclear. CDR3 length equals 15 residues. Germline CDR1 MGHDK, CDR2 SYGVNS. The V end lost 4 bases, the J end lost 2 bases, and 15 bases lay between the germline ends. The CDR3 spells CASSVPLGRTYEQYF. The CDR3 nucleotides are TGTGCCAGCAGTGTTCCCCTAGGACGTACCTACGAGCAGTACTTC.

This chain links TRBV7-9 with TRBJ2-1, with 12 bases lining up with TRBD2. Per the germline V gene, CDR1 is SEHNR and CDR2 is FQNEAQ (reference sequence). The V gene end was trimmed by 5 bases and the J gene end by 3 bases; junction bases not matched to a gene: 8. The CDR3 sequence is 17 residues long. This CDR3 reads CASSPRTSGMGYNEQFF. CDR3 DNA: TGTGCCAGCAGCCCCAGGACTAGCGGGATGGGCTACAATGAGCAGTTCTTC.

This clonotype was detected only a few times. The genes are TRBV7-2 and TRBJ2-7, with no clear D. There are 13 residues in the CDR3. In germline, CDR1 is SGHTA, CDR2 FQGNSA. V shed 7 bases and J shed 2 bases, with 12 bases lying between them. The CDR3 coding sequence is TGTGCCAGCACACCAAGACGGACCTACGAGCAGTACTTC. Amino acid sequence: CASTPRRTYEQYF.

The genes are TRBV20-1 and TRBJ2-5; 10 positions match TRBD2. Germline V gene data show CDR1 as DFQATT and CDR2 as SNEGSKA (reference sequence). The CDR3 is 15 residues long. Germline trimming cut 0 bases from V and 4 bases from J; bases unmatched to any gene: 5. CDR3 bases: TGCAGTGCTAGAGAACTAGCGGGAATGGGAGAGACCCAGTACTTC. This sequence encodes CSARELAGMGETQYF.

This clonotype was found a few times. The chain employs TRBV25-1 and TRBJ2-2; no firm D call. The CDR3 runs 13 residues. V lost 3 bases and J 6 bases, leaving 8 bases between the germline ends. CDR1 and CDR2 (germline): MGHDK, SYGVNS. Here the CDR3 DNA reads TGTGCCAGCAGTGACAGCTTTTCCGGGGAGCTGTTTTTT. Amino acids: CASSDSFSGELFF.

On this clonotype itself: Just one base apart from a much larger clone, this may be a read error. The chain has TRBV5-1 and TRBJ2-6, with 8 bases fitting TRBD1. Germline CDR1 is SGHRS and CDR2 is YFSETQ. The CDR3 is 15 amino acids. This CDR3 is CASSWTGSGANGLTF. The CDR3, as DNA: TGCGCCAGCAGCTGGACAGGGTCTGGGGCCAACGGCCTGACTTTC.

V gene TRBV7-9 combines with J gene TRBJ2-3; tentative D call: TRBD1 (6 bases). Germline V gene sequence: CDR1 SEHNR, CDR2 FQNEAQ (reference sequence). Trimming shortened V by 4 bases and J by 5 bases, and 16 bases separated the two germline ends. This CDR3 comprises 15 residues. Here the CDR3 reads CASSSSGTKKDTQYF. The CDR3, as DNA: TGTGCCAGCAGCTCATCCGGGACAAAGAAAGATACGCAGTATTTT.

This clonotype has just a few counts. V gene TRBV4-3 combines with J gene TRBJ2-3; weak D call: TRBD1 (5 bases). The CDR3 has 14 residues. Germline V gene lookup returns CDR1 LGHNA and CDR2 YSLEER. V dropped 2 bases and J dropped 3 bases, with 9 bases sitting between them. CDR3 protein: CASSQQGSTDTQYF. CDR3 in DNA: TGCGCCAGCAGCCAACAGGGTTCTACAGATACGCAGTATTTT.

The chain uses TRBV20-1 and TRBJ2-7, with D perhaps TRBD1 (5 bases). V was trimmed by 0 bases and J by 4 bases, leaving 19 bases between them. The germline V gene has CDR1 DFQATT and CDR2 SNEGSKA (reference sequence). The CDR3 totals 16 residues. In DNA form, the CDR3 reads TGCAGTGCTAGAGATAGTTTGTGGGGCGGAAAGTACGAGCAGTACTTC. Residues: CSARDSLWGGKYEQYF.

The chain recombines TRBV6-2 or TRBV6-3 with TRBJ1-2; no definite D call. In germline, CDR1 is MNHEY, CDR2 SVGEGT. The V and J ends lost 5 bases and 4 bases respectively, with 17 bases between them. The CDR3 covers 15 residues. The CDR3 spells CASSDISGRGYGYTF. As DNA, the CDR3 is TGTGCCAGCAGTGACATATCCGGACGCGGCTATGGCTACACCTTC.

V usage is TRBV29-1 and J usage is TRBJ2-4, with unresolved D. This CDR3 region has 10 residues. Germline V gives CDR1 SQVTM, CDR2 ANQGSEA. Trimming pared 6 bases from V and 7 bases from J, leaving 7 bases between. The CDR3 here is CSVKRNIQYF. CDR3 in DNA: TGCAGCGTGAAGAGGAACATTCAGTACTTC.

This clonotype was seen a few times. The gene calls are TRBV10-3 and TRBJ2-1, with TRBD2 identical over 8 bases. The CDR3 extends over 17 amino acids. With 2 bases clipped from V and 2 bases from J, the junction kept 8 bases outside the gene matches. Germline V CDR1 and CDR2: ENHRY, SYGVKD. Written as DNA, the CDR3 is TGTGCCATCAGTGAGCCCTCGGCGGGAGGTCCCTACAATGAGCAGTTCTTC. Translating it yields CAISEPSAGGPYNEQFF.

The table lists this clonotype with a few counts. The chain combines TRBV6-5 with TRBJ1-1; 7 nucleotides align to TRBD1. Germline values: CDR1 MNHEY, CDR2 SVGAGI. V was clipped by 0 bases and J by 7 bases; unmatched bases: 8. The CDR3 sequence is 15 residues long. This chain's CDR3 is CASSYSNSWDSEAFF. Written as DNA, the CDR3 is TGTGCCAGCAGTTACTCGAATTCTTGGGACAGTGAAGCTTTCTTT.

This clonotype has only a few counts. This chain uses TRBV7-9 with TRBJ2-2, with 12 bases matching TRBD1. This CDR3 is 15 amino acids long. Germline V gives CDR1 SEHNR, CDR2 FQNEAQ (reference sequence). Trimming at V came to 4 bases and at J to 5 bases, leaving 2 bases not matched to a gene. The CDR3 reads CASSWDRGRTGELFF. As DNA, the CDR3 is TGTGCCAGCAGCTGGGACAGGGGGCGAACCGGGGAGCTGTTTTTT.

This clonotype turned up a few times. The V gene is TRBV27, the J gene TRBJ2-1, with 10 bases aligning to TRBD2. The CDR3 is 15 amino acids. Losses at the gene ends were 2 bases for V and 5 bases for J; bases not matched to a gene: 3. The germline gives CDR1 MNHEY, CDR2 SMNVEV (reference sequence). CDR3 amino acids: CASSLTGLANNEQFF. CDR3 DNA sequence: TGTGCCAGCAGTTTAACGGGACTAGCGAACAATGAGCAGTTCTTC.

This chain joins TRBV5-6 and TRBJ1-4; TRBD1 matches 9 bases. The germline V gene has CDR1 SGHDT and CDR2 YYEEEE. The V and J ends lost 0 bases and 3 bases, in that order; junction bases with no gene match: 6. This CDR3 spans 17 amino acids. The CDR3 nucleotides read TGTGCCAGCAGCTTGGACAGGGGGCGAGTATCTAATGAAAAACTGTTTTTT. Its translation: CASSLDRGRVSNEKLFF.

For this clonotype: One end of the junction does not line up with germline, which may come from a read error. This rearrangement joins TRBV12-3 or TRBV12-4 to TRBJ2-6; weak D call: TRBD1 (5 bases). This CDR3 contains 15 residues. CDR3 sequence: CASSLRGSGANGLTF. DNA for the CDR3: TGTGCCAGCAGTTTAAGGGGCTCTGGGGCCAACGGCCTGACTTTC.

This clonotype occurred a few times. The gene calls are TRBV7-3 and TRBJ1-2, with D maybe TRBD1 (5 bases). With 0 bases removed from V and 8 bases from J, the gap between germline ends came to 19 bases. The CDR3 has 16 residues. Germline V gene lookup returns CDR1 SGHTA and CDR2 FQGTGA. CDR3 sequence reads: CASSLTVVGGADGYTF. The DNA of the CDR3 is TGTGCCAGCAGCTTAACAGTGGTCGGGGGTGCGGACGGCTACACCTTC.

The V call is TRBV7-3, the J call TRBJ2-5, with 9 positions matching TRBD1. The CDR3 has 14 residues. V was pared by 5 bases and J by 2 bases, with 3 bases of the junction left unmatched. Germline V lookup: CDR1 SGHTA, CDR2 FQGTGA. CDR3 region: CASSMTGGQETQYF. The CDR3 DNA is TGTGCCAGCAGCATGACAGGGGGGCAAGAGACCCAGTACTTC.